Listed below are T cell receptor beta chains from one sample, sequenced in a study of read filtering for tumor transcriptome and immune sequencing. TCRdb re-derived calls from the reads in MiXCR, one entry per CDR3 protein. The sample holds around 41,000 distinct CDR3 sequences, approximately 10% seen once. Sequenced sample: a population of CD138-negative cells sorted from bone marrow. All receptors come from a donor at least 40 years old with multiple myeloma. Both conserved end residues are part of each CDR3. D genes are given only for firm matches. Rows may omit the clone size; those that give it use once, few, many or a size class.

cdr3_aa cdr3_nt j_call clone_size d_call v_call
CASSPFFAPAYEQYF TGTGCCAGCTCACCATTTTTTGCACCCGCCTACGAGCAGTACTTC TRBJ2-7 . . TRBV18
CSAREAREGQPQHF TGCAGTGCTAGAGAGGCCAGGGAAGGGCAGCCCCAGCATTTT TRBJ1-5 many . TRBV20-1
CASRPELAGFRNEQFF TGTGCCAGCAGACCTGAACTAGCGGGGTTTCGGAATGAGCAGTTCTTC TRBJ2-1 many TRBD2 TRBV7-6
CASRPFPGTGGANEQFF TGCGCCAGCCGGCCCTTCCCCGGGACTGGCGGCGCCAATGAGCAGTTCTTC TRBJ2-1 many . TRBV4-1
CSAREGYTF TGCAGTGCCAGAGAAGGCTACACCTTC TRBJ1-2 few . TRBV20-1
CASSLRAEAFF TGTGCCAGCAGCCTTAGGGCTGAAGCTTTCTTT TRBJ1-1 many . TRBV7-2
CSANSGASTDTQYF TGCAGTGCGAATTCGGGGGCGAGCACAGATACGCAGTATTTT TRBJ2-3 few . TRBV20-1
CASSGLAGNYEQYF TGTGCCAGCAGCGGACTAGCGGGGAACTACGAGCAGTACTTC TRBJ2-7 many TRBD2 TRBV7-9
CAISGTDSPEKLFF TGTGCCATCAGTGGGACGGATTCGCCCGAAAAACTGTTTTTT TRBJ1-4 many . TRBV10-3
CASSQDGGLVYGYTF TGCGCCAGCAGCCAAGATGGGGGGCTTGTCTATGGCTACACCTTC TRBJ1-2 . . TRBV4-1
CASSQVGLYNAQYF TGTGCCAGCAGCCAAGTGGGGCTATATAACGCGCAGTACTTC TRBJ2-7 many . TRBV3-1
CASSDDLEQFF TGTGCCAGCAGTGATGACCTAGAGCAGTTCTTC TRBJ2-1 many . TRBV6-1
CASSPRDSISYEQYF TGTGCCAGCAGCCCTCGGGACAGCATCTCCTACGAGCAGTACTTC TRBJ2-7 . TRBD1 TRBV14
CASSLKGSYNEQFF TGTGCCAGCAGTCTTAAGGGGTCCTACAATGAGCAGTTCTTC TRBJ2-1 many . TRBV6-4
CAISEGNSGANVLTF TGTGCCATCAGTGAGGGGAACTCTGGGGCCAACGTCCTGACTTTC TRBJ2-6 many . TRBV10-3
CASSTPGQRNEKLFF TGTGCCAGCAGCACTCCGGGACAGAGAAATGAAAAACTGTTTTTT TRBJ1-4 many TRBD1 TRBV28
CSAVGQVETQYF TGCAGTGCGGTTGGACAGGTGGAGACCCAGTACTTC TRBJ2-5 many TRBD1 TRBV20-1
CSVGEGLGANTGELFF TGCAGCGTTGGGGAGGGGCTAGGAGCGAACACCGGGGAGCTGTTTTTT TRBJ2-2 once TRBD2 TRBV29-1
CASSQDGQGFYEQYF TGTGCCAGCAGCCAAGACGGACAGGGATTCTACGAGCAGTACTTC TRBJ2-7 many TRBD1 TRBV3-1
CASSFRREVQPQHF TGTGCCAGCAGTTTCCGGAGGGAAGTCCAGCCCCAGCATTTT TRBJ1-5 many . TRBV12-3/TRBV12-4
CSVEGVGSRQGYNSPLHF TGCAGCGTTGAAGGAGTCGGTTCGCGACAGGGGTATAATTCACCCCTCCACTTT TRBJ1-6 many TRBD1 TRBV29-1
CASSLTGNDGYTF TGTGCCAGCAGCCTAACGGGGAATGATGGCTACACCTTC TRBJ1-2 many . TRBV7-3
CAWSVLGFSGHTIYF TGTGCCTGGAGTGTACTGGGGTTTAGCGGACACACCATATATTTT TRBJ1-3 . . TRBV30
CASSPPRGDEKLFF TGTGCCAGCTCACCACCACGAGGCGATGAAAAACTGTTTTTT TRBJ1-4 many . TRBV18
CASSAKTGEPGGQETQYF TGTGCCAGCAGCGCGAAGACAGGGGAGCCGGGTGGGCAAGAGACCCAGTACTTC TRBJ2-5 many TRBD1 TRBV7-9
CASSPSGANVLTF TGTGCCAGCAGCCCCTCTGGGGCCAACGTCCTGACTTTC TRBJ2-6 many . TRBV7-9